This T cell receptor beta chain was recovered during a study of T cells in Graves' hyperthyroidism and ophthalmopathy (dated by TCRdb to the late 2010s). Some background on the complete study: Peripheral blood was collected at initial diagnosis, before any treatment. To identify TCR V-J signatures that set the groups apart, the researchers used a discovery cohort of more than 95 patients, made up of around 42 with Graves' ophthalmopathy and some 58 with stable Graves' hyperthyroidism. An independent validation cohort of around 19 hyperthyroidism patients and 17 patients who later progressed to ophthalmopathy tested prospective prediction of ophthalmopathy. The roughly 94 discovery patients were randomly divided into training and test sets at a 7:3 ratio. In addition, the study compared T-cell repertoires in thyroid tissue and in blood from six Graves' hyperthyroidism patients. After sampling, hyperthyroidism patients received methimazole starting at 30 mg daily, and ophthalmopathy patients received high-dose intravenous methylprednisolone. TCR Vbeta CDR3 sequencing of approximately 140 peripheral blood samples (more than 40 ophthalmopathy, 70 to 85 hyperthyroidism and roughly 17 progressor patients) is reported in the paper. The research as a whole found: In validation, the model predicted progression to ophthalmopathy a median of about 6.8 months before onset, with around 70% sensitivity and 72.22% specificity. Blood samples also contained most of the expanded thyroid clonotypes (frequency above 0.001), which suggests that blood repertoires may reflect thyroid immune responses. No statistical method was used to set the sample size in advance, and investigators knew the group allocation. In cross-validation, a model built on a 13 V-J signature told ophthalmopathy apart from stable hyperthyroidism with 87.88% sensitivity and around 81% specificity, and in testing the same model reached 80%/75%.

This clonotype was seen at least ten times. Its cognate antigen has yet to be identified. No quality values exist for individual bases; no much larger clone is one base distant. The TCR beta CDR3 regions were amplified from RNA transcripts. For the first round of RT-PCR on the TCR CDR3, the HTBI primer set was used together with the Qiagen OneStep RT-PCR kit. The libraries were constructed in a second round of multiplex PCR and then size-selected and purified. Paired-end sequencing of the libraries was performed with 100 bp reads on an Illumina HiSeq2000. The authors' pipeline ran thus. SOAPnuke was used to process the raw data, removing reads that contained adapters or uncalled bases, had a mean Phred below 15, or lacked an exact match to the constant primer or identifier. COPE v1.2.5 was used to merge high-quality paired reads, and clonotypes were defined as unique nucleotide sequences. MiTCR v1.1 was used to align the clonotypes against IMGT TRBV, TRBD and TRBJ reference segments. The analysis included only V-J combinations with a frequency above 0.0001, which together covered approximately 99% of the repertoires. A TCS score was defined as the ratio of F50 (clonal expansion) to E x V (chaos), with BLOSUM62-based TCRdist applied between CDR3 peptides within each V-J. Welch's t-statistics and random forest reduced 500 to 550 V-J features to 13, which were used in a naive Bayes classifier (R e1071). TCRdb reanalyzed the raw reads on its own, using fastp at Q25 for trimming and MiXCR for clone calling, and kept in-frame beta chains. Each CDR3 protein gets just one entry, which takes the most common genes and DNA from the rows behind it. These V and J calls derive from TCRdb rather than the authors' analysis. The sample data list around 300,000 distinct CDR3 sequences, and around 22% of these were observed just once. The leading ten clones occupy approximately 60% of the sample.

Ophthalmopathy patients had moderately to severely active disease, Clinical Activity Score of at least 3, NOSPECS grade of at least 4, and duration under 3 months. Patients with uncontrolled infections, other autoimmune diseases, pregnancy or lactation were excluded. Diagnoses were based on clinical symptoms, serum thyroxine and TRAb, thyroid ultrasound and orbital computed tomography. Ficoll-Paque density gradient centrifugation was used to isolate PBMCs from about 10 ml of fresh peripheral blood. Trizol reagent was used to extract total RNA, and RNA quality was then checked on an Agilent 2100 Bioanalyzer. The CDR3 sequence holds 12 residues, the cysteine and phenylalanine included. Only the CDR3 DNA stays, 36 bases, in frame from base 1. Trimming removed 6 bases from V and 3 bases from J, leaving 7 bases between the germline ends. Looking up the germline V gene (reference sequence) yields CDR1 LNHNV and CDR2 YYDKDF.

The sequence came from a man aged 30 to 39 with Graves' ophthalmopathy. The rearranged segments are TRBV15 and TRBJ2-3; no D segment can be confidently identified. Sequencing was performed on blood. The DNA reads as follows: TGTGCCACCAGGGGGATTACAGATACGCAGTATTTT. This translates into CATRGITDTQYF.